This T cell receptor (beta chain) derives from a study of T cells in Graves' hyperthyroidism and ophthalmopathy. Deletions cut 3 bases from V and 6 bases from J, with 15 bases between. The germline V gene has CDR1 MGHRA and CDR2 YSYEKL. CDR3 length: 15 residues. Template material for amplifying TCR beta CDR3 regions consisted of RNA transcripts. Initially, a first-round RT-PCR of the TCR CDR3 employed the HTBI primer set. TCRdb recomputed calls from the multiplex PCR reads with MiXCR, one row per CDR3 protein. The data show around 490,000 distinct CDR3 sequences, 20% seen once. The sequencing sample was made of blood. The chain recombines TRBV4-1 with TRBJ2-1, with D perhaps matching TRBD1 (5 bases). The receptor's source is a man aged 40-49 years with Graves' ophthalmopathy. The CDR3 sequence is CASSQGTFQGNEQFF. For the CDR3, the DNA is TGCGCCAGCAGCCAGGGAACGTTCCAGGGCAATGAGCAGTTCTTC.